The T cell receptor beta chain described here comes from a study of cytomegalovirus exposure and HLA in healthy donors. Trimming removed 0 bases from V and 2 bases from J, with 15 bases in between. There are 16 residues in the CDR3. The V gene's germline CDR1 is SGHRS and CDR2 YFSETQ. Both 60 Vbeta primers and 13 Jbeta primers went into the PCR. Sequencing was performed with immunoSEQ multiplex PCR; in TCRdb, only in-frame clones are kept and a portion is missing. The table has 120,000 to 150,000 clones, about 79% seen once. The chain combines TRBV5-1 with TRBJ2-7, with TRBD2 as a possible D gene (6 bases). Sequencing input: PBMCs. The clonotype originates from a male donor in good health and CMV-seronegative. The CDR3 spells CASSLAAGPAPYEQYF. CDR3 nucleotides: TGCGCCAGCAGCTTGGCTGCGGGACCAGCCCCCTACGAGCAGTACTTC.